This TCR beta chain was recovered during a study of blood T cell repertoires in COVID-19. This CDR3 spans 15 amino acids. V lost 6 bases and J lost 8; bases outside the gene matches: 12. Germline lookup yields CDR1 MDHEN and CDR2 SYDVKM. Original methodology: Amplified reference gene primers provided the basis for estimating nucleated cell counts. The assay was immunoSEQ multiplex PCR, and TCRdb's table has in-frame clones only and misses some. The V and J calls and the clone size are those of that table, but D and trimming were determined from the DNA. The data show some 100,000 clones, about 89% seen once.

This TCR derives from a human donor with acute or convalescent COVID-19. The donor label of this sample is uncertain. The rearrangement uses TRBV28 and TRBJ2-4, with 8 bases lining up with TRBD1. The sample was peripheral blood. This CDR3 is CASRSGEQGVDIQYF. The CDR3 nucleotides are TGTGCCAGCAGGTCTGGGGAACAGGGGGTTGACATTCAGTACTTC. Using reference TRBV28 and TRBJ2-4 for the parts outside the CDR3, the full variable domain is DVKVTQSSRYLVKRTGEKVFLECVQDMDHENMFWYRQDPGLGLRLIYFSYDVKMKEKGDIPEGYSVSREKKERFSLILESASTNQTSMYLCASRSGEQGVDIQYFGAGTRLSVL.